The sequence of this TCR beta chain was determined in a study of neurological immune-mediated disorders. Study information: The roughly 34 multiple sclerosis patients comprised some 30 that were relapsing-remitting and 3 that were secondary progressive.

PBMCs stored at -80 C, numbering 2 million, were the origin of the unsorted libraries. With respect to this clonotype: Its antigen is not known.

5'RACE with 10-nucleotide random UMIs produced the cDNA. TCRdb re-analysed the 5' RACE reads in MiXCR, keeping a single row per CDR3 protein. The sample includes some 76,000 distinct CDR3 sequences, approximately 3.3% seen only once; the top ten take 5.2%. V lost 3 bases and J 2 bases, leaving 10 bases between the germline ends. The CDR3 length is 13 residues. Germline assignment: CDR1 DFQATT and CDR2 SNEGSKA (reference sequence). Study findings and constraints: HTLV-1-associated myelopathy displayed the greatest TCR clonal expansion, and multiple sclerosis exhibited the smallest, lower than that of healthy controls.

Sequenced: PBMCs. This receptor was identified in a woman aged 50 to 60 with multiple sclerosis. This rearrangement joins TRBV20-1 to TRBJ1-2; D gene unclear. The CDR3 region has the DNA TGCAGTGCTAGTTCTGCGATCAACTATGGCTACACCTTC. Residues: CSASSAINYGYTF.